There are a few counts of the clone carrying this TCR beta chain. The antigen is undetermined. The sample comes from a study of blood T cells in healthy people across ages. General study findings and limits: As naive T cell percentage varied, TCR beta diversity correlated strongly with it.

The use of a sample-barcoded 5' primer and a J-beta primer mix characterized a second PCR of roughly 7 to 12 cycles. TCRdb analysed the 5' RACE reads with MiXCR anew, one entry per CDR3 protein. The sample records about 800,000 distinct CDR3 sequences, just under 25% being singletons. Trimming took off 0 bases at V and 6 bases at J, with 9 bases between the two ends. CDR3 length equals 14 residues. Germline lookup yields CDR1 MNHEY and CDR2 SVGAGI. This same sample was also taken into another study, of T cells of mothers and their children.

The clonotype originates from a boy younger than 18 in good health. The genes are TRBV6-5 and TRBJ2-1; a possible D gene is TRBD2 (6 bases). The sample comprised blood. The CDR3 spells CASSYSVGGNEQFF. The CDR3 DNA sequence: TGTGCCAGCAGTTACTCCGTGGGGGGCAATGAGCAGTTCTTC.